The next 19 T cell receptor beta chains were all read from a single sample in a study of regulatory T cells in long-lasting Graves disease. In building TCR beta libraries, iRepertoire HTBI primers were used together with Arm-PCR of CDR3 regions. TCRdb ran MiXCR on the multiplex PCR reads and lists one entry per CDR3 protein. The profile shows a few hundred thousand distinct CDR3 sequences, roughly 21% of them singletons. The time point here: persistent/refractory GD, antithyroid drugs over 5 years with positive TRAb. The TCR library used RNA extracted from PBMCs. Sequences were derived from peripheral blood mononuclear cells (PBMCs), sampled when the disease was refractory, from a patient treated with antithyroid drugs. These receptors were obtained from a female donor with Graves disease.

This clonotype appeared a few times. The V gene is TRBV7-9, the J gene TRBJ1-5; 8 bases map to TRBD1. Trimming took 3 bases from V and 0 from J; bases not matched to a gene: 7. The length of the CDR3 is 17 residues. Germline lookup yields CDR1 SEHNR and CDR2 FQNEAQ (reference sequence). CDR3 region: CASSFSRGLDSNQPQHF. The CDR3 DNA reads as TGTGCCAGCAGCTTCTCCAGGGGGCTGGATAGCAATCAGCCCCAGCATTTT.

The chain is built from TRBV10-1 and TRBJ1-2, with 7 bases identical to TRBD1. The CDR3 has 13 amino acids. CDR1 and CDR2 from the germline V gene are WNHNN and SYGVQD (reference sequence). With V trimmed by 3 bases and J by 8 bases, 6 bases remained unmatched. CDR3 bases: TGCGCCAGCAGTGATCGGGGGACAGAAGGCTACACCTTC. Amino acid sequence: CASSDRGTEGYTF.

This clonotype was seen a few times. The chain recombines TRBV5-5 with TRBJ2-5; D gene ambiguous. The V and J ends lost 0 bases and 2 bases respectively, with 11 bases between them. Germline V gene lookup returns CDR1 SGHKS and CDR2 YYEKEE (reference sequence). The CDR3 is made up of 15 amino acids. The DNA of the CDR3 is TGTGCCAGCAGCTTGGAGGCCGGGCAGCAAGAGACCCAGTACTTC. As protein: CASSLEAGQQETQYF.

This clonotype was picked up many times. This chain links TRBV2 with TRBJ2-5; TRBD1 might be the D (6 bases). The V gene's germline CDR1 is SNHLY and CDR2 FYNNEI. The CDR3 is 16 amino acids. Trimming took off 5 bases at V and 5 bases at J, with 21 bases between the two ends. CDR3: CASSPRGQFSGETQYF. CDR3 DNA sequence: TGTGCCAGCAGTCCCAGGGGCCAGTTCTCCGGGGAGACCCAGTACTTC.

This clonotype came up a few times. The chain employs TRBV11-1 and TRBJ1-6; no definite D call. The V gene lost 5 bases and the J gene lost 7 bases, with 15 bases spanning the gap. CDR1 SGHAT and CDR2 FQDESV come from the germline V gene (reference sequence). The CDR3 extends over 15 amino acids. As DNA, the CDR3 is TGTGCCAGCAGCGTCCGGACGTATGGGAATTCACCCCTCCACTTT. Encoded protein: CASSVRTYGNSPLHF.

This clonotype was seen only a few times. This chain joins TRBV29-1 and TRBJ2-7, with 9 positions matching TRBD2. Germline CDR1 reads SQVTM; CDR2 reads ANQGSEA. The CDR3 totals 15 residues. The V gene end was trimmed by 1 base and the J gene end by 0 bases; junction bases not matched to a gene: 4. The CDR3 nucleotides read TGCAGCGTTGAAGGCGGGAGGGGCGCCTCCTACGAGCAGTACTTC. It translates to CSVEGGRGASYEQYF.

This clonotype was detected ten times or more. This rearrangement joins TRBV7-2 to TRBJ2-2, with TRBD2 matching over 10 bases. Germline V gives CDR1 SGHTA, CDR2 FQGNSA. The V gene end was trimmed by 4 bases and the J gene end by 10 bases; junction bases not matched to a gene: 9. This CDR3 comprises 15 residues. CDR3 sequence reads: CASSSVLAGVVELFF. CDR3 DNA sequence: TGTGCCAGCAGCTCGGTCCTAGCGGGAGTGGTGGAGCTGTTTTTT.

This clonotype showed up just a few times. The genes are TRBV3-1 and TRBJ1-1; no reliable D call. This CDR3 comprises 15 residues. Germline assignment: CDR1 LGHDT and CDR2 YNNKEL (reference sequence). V was trimmed by 1 base and J by 4 bases, leaving 13 bases between them. Here the CDR3 reads CASSQGTRMGTEAFF. The CDR3 DNA follows: TGTGCCAGCAGCCAAGGAACCCGGATGGGCACTGAAGCTTTCTTT.

The chain has TRBV5-5 and TRBJ2-1; D not resolved. Deletions cut 4 bases from V and 4 bases from J, with 6 bases between. The germline gives CDR1 SGHKS, CDR2 YYEKEE (reference sequence). This CDR3 has 12 amino acids. The CDR3 sequence: CASSIGYNEQFF. CDR3 bases: TGTGCCAGCAGCATAGGGTACAATGAGCAGTTCTTC.

This chain joins TRBV4-1 and TRBJ2-2; 7 positions agree with TRBD2. After removal of 1 base from V and 4 bases from J, the junction contained 9 bases not matched to a gene. CDR1 and CDR2 from the germline V gene are MGHRA and YSYEKL. The CDR3 has 17 residues. CDR3 nucleotide sequence: TGCGCCAGCAGCCAAGTGCCCAGCGGGGAATTCACCGGGGAGCTGTTTTTT. It specifies CASSQVPSGEFTGELFF.

Only a few counts were recorded for this clonotype. V is TRBV19 and J is TRBJ1-5; D is perhaps TRBD1 (6 bases). Germline lookup yields CDR1 LNHDA and CDR2 SQIVND (reference sequence). V dropped 3 bases and J dropped 0 bases, with 15 bases sitting between them. The CDR3 sequence is 17 residues long. In DNA, the CDR3 is TGTGCCAGTAGTATTCCCAGGGGCGCCCTTAGCAATCAGCCCCAGCATTTT. Translation gives CASSIPRGALSNQPQHF.

This clonotype showed up many times. This chain uses TRBV28 with TRBJ2-7, with D perhaps matching TRBD1 (7 bases). The V and J ends lost 6 bases and 4 bases respectively, with 22 bases between them. The CDR3 is 16 amino acids. Germline CDR1 and CDR2: MDHEN and SYDVKM. The CDR3, as DNA: TGTGCCAGCAGCCCTACTCCTCCGACAGGGACTTACGAGCAGTACTTC. Translating it yields CASSPTPPTGTYEQYF. Full variable domain (outside the CDR3, taken from reference TRBV28 and TRBJ2-7): DVKVTQSSRYLVKRTGEKVFLECVQDMDHENMFWYRQDPGLGLRLIYFSYDVKMKEKGDIPEGYSVSREKKERFSLILESASTNQTSMYLCASSPTPPTGTYEQYFGPGTRLTVT.

J is TRBJ1-5 and V is TRBV12-3 or TRBV12-4, with TRBD1 as a possible D gene (6 bases). CDR3 length equals 15 residues. V dropped 7 bases and J dropped 4 bases, with 17 bases sitting between them. The CDR3 region has the DNA TGTGCCAGCACCCCCGGCAGGGGCCCTAATCAGCCCCAGCATTTT. Translating gives CASTPGRGPNQPQHF.

This clonotype was detected many times. This chain connects TRBV29-1 to TRBJ2-6, with D tentatively TRBD1 or TRBD2 (5 bases each). Germline CDR1 and CDR2: SQVTM and ANQGSEA. The CDR3 has 14 amino acids. V lost 7 bases and J 1 base, leaving 11 bases between the germline ends. The CDR3 nucleotides read TGCAGCGCTGGGGACGGTTCTGGGGCCAACGTCCTGACTTTC. Its translation is CSAGDGSGANVLTF.

In regard to this clonotype: It differs at one base from a far larger clone, so likely a read error. The genes are TRBV7-3 and TRBJ1-1; D perhaps matches TRBD1 (6 bases). The germline V and J ends were trimmed by 8 bases and 4 bases, with 17 bases remaining between them. The CDR3 is 14 amino acids. Germline V lookup: CDR1 SGHTA, CDR2 FQGTGA. CDR3 sequence: CASGGGARGTEAFF. The DNA for the CDR3 is TGTGCCAGCGGCGGGGGGGCGAGGGGCACTGAAGCTTTCTTT.

For the CDR3, the DNA is TGTGCCAGCAGTGTAGCGGGAGGGCCTCGGGAGCAGTTCTTC. Residues: CASSVAGGPREQFF. This chain joins TRBV2 and TRBJ2-1, with TRBD2 matching 11 bases. The CDR3 covers 14 residues. CDR1 and CDR2 from the germline V gene are SNHLY and FYNNEI. V dropped 4 bases and J dropped 10; count of bases not matched to a gene: 6.

The gene calls are TRBV7-8 and TRBJ2-2; D is uncertain. The CDR3 has 16 residues. From germline, CDR1 is SGHVS and CDR2 FQNEAQ. V lost 1 base and J lost 7, with 16 bases in between. CDR3 DNA sequence: TGTGCCAGCAGCTTAGGATTGTACTTGGCTAACGGGGAGCTGTTTTTT. It yields the protein CASSLGLYLANGELFF.

The V call is TRBV7-8, the J call TRBJ2-5; D gene uncertain. Trimming removed 5 bases from V and 7 bases from J, with 8 bases in between. Looked up from germline, CDR1 is SGHVS and CDR2 is FQNEAQ. There are 11 residues in the CDR3. The chain's CDR3 is CASSLGLTQYF. Here the CDR3 DNA reads TGTGCCAGCAGCCTAGGCCTGACCCAGTACTTC.

The rearrangement links TRBV29-1 to TRBJ1-1; 8 bases match TRBD1. This CDR3 region has 14 residues. The V gene end was trimmed by 4 bases and the J gene end by 0 bases; junction bases not matched to a gene: 4. CDR1 is SQVTM and CDR2 is ANQGSEA in the germline V gene. The CDR3 loop is CSVARQGLNTEAFF. In DNA form, the CDR3 reads TGCAGCGTTGCAAGACAGGGGTTGAACACTGAAGCTTTCTTT.